This T cell receptor (beta chain) was recorded in a study of response to subunit inactivated influenza vaccine. General observations from the study: The study's authors posited that every seasonal influenza vaccination enlists few new T cells.

Using its own MiXCR run on the RT-PCR reads, TCRdb lists one record per CDR3 protein. Of about 570,000 distinct CDR3 sequences in the sample, around 11% were seen once. Only a few counts were recorded for this clonotype. The antigen is undetermined. The germline V gene has CDR1 KGHDR and CDR2 SFDVKD. Trimming shortened V by 4 bases and J by 3 bases, and 15 bases separated the two germline ends. This CDR3 is built from 16 residues. The sample was also linked to a second study, of T cells expressing NK-cell markers. That investigation notes: TCR beta cDNA was made by 5'RACE template switching with UMIs. Eight donors were sequenced, seven testing HCMV-seropositive and one testing seronegative. Dominant NKG2C+ clonotypes were found to form about 1.0-7.5% of CD8+ T cells in 5 or 6 donors. The leading position in the CD3+CD56-NKG2C+ fraction of several donors also went to these clonotypes.

This receptor was obtained from a middle-aged man who received an inactivated influenza vaccine. Sample: PBMCs from blood, taken on the day of vaccination. The rearrangement links TRBV24-1 to TRBJ2-1; weak D call: TRBD1 (6 bases). Here the CDR3 DNA reads TGTGCCACCAGTGACGCCGGACAGCGAAACTACAATGAGCAGTTCTTC. Translated, it gives CATSDAGQRNYNEQFF.